The 7 T cell receptor beta chains below come from one sample, sequenced in a study of blood T cell repertoires in COVID-19. Sequenced by immunoSEQ multiplex PCR; TCRdb stores in-frame clones only, minus some. The repertoire holds approximately 68,000 clones, with approximately 85% as singletons. Input material: peripheral blood. Receptors originate from an elderly woman with active or convalescent COVID-19.

A few counts support this clone. The chain has TRBV12-3 or TRBV12-4 and TRBJ2-1; TRBD1 aligns across 7 bases. The trim removed 4 bases at V and 9 bases at J, leaving 6 bases unmatched. The CDR3 is made up of 13 amino acids. The CDR3 region is CASSSKQGTEQFF. The CDR3, as DNA: TGTGCCAGCAGTTCGAAACAGGGGACTGAGCAGTTCTTC.

The chain links TRBV5-1 to TRBJ2-5; TRBD2 matches 10 bases. J gave up 2 bases and V 4 bases, and 11 bases lay outside the gene matches. The CDR3 spans 17 residues. Germline loops: CDR1 SGHRS, CDR2 YFSETQ. CDR3 bases: TGCGCCAGCAGCCGTCACCAGGGACTAGCGCTTCAAGAGACCCAGTACTTC. It specifies CASSRHQGLALQETQYF.

This chain joins TRBV2 and TRBJ1-5; TRBD1 matches 8 bases. CDR3 length: 14 residues. V lost 4 bases, J lost 3 bases, and 2 bases stayed unmatched. Germline lookup yields CDR1 SNHLY and CDR2 FYNNEI. The CDR3 loop reads CASSGTGLNQPQHF. The CDR3 DNA is TGTGCCAGCAGTGGGACAGGGCTCAATCAGCCCCAGCATTTT. Variable domain in full (rest from reference TRBV2 and TRBJ1-5): EPEVTQTPSHQVTQMGQEVILRCVPISNHLYFYWYRQILGQKVEFLVSFYNNEISEKSEIFDDQFSVERPDGSNFTLKIRSTKLEDSAMYFCASSGTGLNQPQHFGDGTRLSIL.

The gene calls are TRBV7-2 and TRBJ2-7, with D perhaps TRBD2 (7 bases). Per the germline V gene, CDR1 is SGHTA and CDR2 is FQGNSA. The CDR3 has 15 residues. V was clipped by 1 base and J by 5 bases, with 15 bases between them. The CDR3 nucleotides read TGTGCCAGCAGCTTAGTGAGGGGGGGCTCGGACGAGCAGTACTTC. Protein: CASSLVRGGSDEQYF.

This clone was seen once. The chain joins TRBV11-2 to TRBJ2-2, with 12 positions matching TRBD2. This CDR3 comprises 16 residues. J was trimmed by 6 bases and V by 4 bases; bases with no gene match: 6. In germline, CDR1 is SGHAT, CDR2 FQNNGV. CDR3 DNA sequence: TGTGCCAGCAGCTCCTCTAGCGGGGGGGCACCCGGGGAGCTGTTTTTT. It codes for CASSSSSGGAPGELFF.

To note about this clone: A junction end diverges from the germline sequence, so it may reflect a read error. This sequence joins TRBV12-3 or TRBV12-4 and TRBJ1-4; 7 bases fit TRBD1. This CDR3 has 10 amino acids. CDR3 residues: CASSPDRPFF. In nucleotides, the CDR3 is TGTGCCAGCAGTCCGGACAGGCCATTCTTT.

V and J are TRBV7-2 and TRBJ1-1, with D uncertain. CDR1 and CDR2 (germline): SGHTA, FQGNSA. V was pared by 3 bases and J by 1 base, with 6 bases between. This CDR3 comprises 13 residues. The CDR3 spells CASSFTENTEAFF. In nucleotides, the CDR3 is TGTGCCAGCAGCTTTACAGAGAACACTGAAGCTTTCTTT.